The rows below give T cell receptor beta chains drawn from one sample of a study of long-term antiretroviral therapy in people with HIV. Profiled with immunoSEQ multiplex PCR; TCRdb holds only in-frame clones, not every one. The table records about 30,000 clones, approximately 90% of them present only once. The sample consisted of unsorted PBMCs, taken 0.5 years after starting antiretroviral therapy. The source is a woman between 18 and 29 years old with HIV. Each CDR3 is given with its conserved first and last residue. Fields, in order: CDR3 protein, CDR3 DNA, V gene, D gene, J gene, clone size. D genes are given only for firm matches. Rows give clone size only sometimes, using once, few, many, or a class for an expanded clone.

cdr3_aa: CASSIDSGRAGETQYF
cdr3_nt: TGTGCCAGCAGCATTGATAGCGGGAGGGCCGGGGAGACCCAGTACTTC
v_call: TRBV7-6
d_call: TRBD2
j_call: TRBJ2-5
clone_size: .

cdr3_aa: CASSVGSSGSFGELFF
cdr3_nt: TGTGCCAGCAGCGTAGGATCTAGCGGGAGTTTCGGGGAGCTGTTTTTT
v_call: TRBV9
d_call: TRBD2
j_call: TRBJ2-2
clone_size: .

cdr3_aa: CASSQDLAGGFAGELFF
cdr3_nt: TGCGCCAGCAGCCAAGATCTGGCGGGAGGCTTCGCCGGGGAGCTGTTTTTT
v_call: TRBV4-3
d_call: TRBD2
j_call: TRBJ2-2
clone_size: .

cdr3_aa: CSEVGGDRGFGEQFF
cdr3_nt: TGCAGCGAGGTGGGGGGGGACAGGGGGTTCGGTGAGCAGTTCTTC
v_call: TRBV29-1
d_call: TRBD1
j_call: TRBJ2-1
clone_size: .

cdr3_aa: CASSASGLPQYF
cdr3_nt: TGTGCCAGCAGTGCAAGTGGGTTACCGCAGTATTTT
v_call: TRBV28
d_call: .
j_call: TRBJ2-3
clone_size: .

cdr3_aa: CASSFYRGRNRETQYF
cdr3_nt: TGTGCCAGCAGCTTTTACAGGGGGCGGAATCGGGAGACCCAGTACTTC
v_call: TRBV5-6
d_call: TRBD1
j_call: TRBJ2-5
clone_size: .

cdr3_aa: CASSLRLATTNTGELFF
cdr3_nt: TGTGCTAGCAGCTTAAGACTAGCCACTACGAACACCGGGGAGCTGTTTTTT
v_call: TRBV7-7
d_call: TRBD2
j_call: TRBJ2-2
clone_size: .

cdr3_aa: CASSPQRSGDQPQHF
cdr3_nt: TGTGCCAGCAGTCCCCAGCGTTCGGGGGATCAGCCCCAGCATTTT
v_call: TRBV28
d_call: .
j_call: TRBJ1-5
clone_size: .

cdr3_aa: CASSLDSGGTNYGYTF
cdr3_nt: TGCGCCAGCAGCCTAGATTCAGGGGGCACTAACTATGGCTACACCTTC
v_call: TRBV5-1
d_call: TRBD1
j_call: TRBJ1-2
clone_size: .

cdr3_aa: CASSRTLGDNQPQHF
cdr3_nt: TGTGCCAGCAGCCGAACGTTAGGGGACAATCAGCCCCAGCATTTT
v_call: TRBV6-1
d_call: .
j_call: TRBJ1-5
clone_size: .

cdr3_aa: CASSEGRPAPDYEQYF
cdr3_nt: TGTGCCAGCAGTGAAGGACGGCCAGCCCCCGACTACGAGCAGTACTTC
v_call: TRBV6-1
d_call: .
j_call: TRBJ2-7
clone_size: .

cdr3_aa: CASSEREGRSSYEQYF
cdr3_nt: TGTGCCAGCAGCGAGAGGGAGGGCCGGAGCTCCTACGAGCAGTACTTC
v_call: TRBV9
d_call: TRBD2
j_call: TRBJ2-7
clone_size: .

cdr3_aa: CASSYGGQASNYGYTF
cdr3_nt: TGTGCCAGCAGCTATGGAGGACAGGCTTCTAACTATGGCTACACCTTC
v_call: TRBV7-9
d_call: TRBD1
j_call: TRBJ1-2
clone_size: .

cdr3_aa: CASSESREEQFF
cdr3_nt: TGCGCCAGCAGTGAGTCTCGGGAGGAGCAGTTCTTC
v_call: TRBV10-1
d_call: .
j_call: TRBJ2-1
clone_size: .

cdr3_aa: CASSPGTAIVDNSPLHF
cdr3_nt: TGCGCCAGCAGCCCCGGGACAGCTATTGTGGATAATTCACCCCTCCACTTT
v_call: TRBV5-1
d_call: TRBD1
j_call: TRBJ1-6
clone_size: once

cdr3_aa: CASSLTDRGMNTEAFF
cdr3_nt: TGTGCCAGCAGTTTGACGGACAGGGGAATGAACACTGAAGCTTTCTTT
v_call: TRBV6-5
d_call: TRBD1
j_call: TRBJ1-1
clone_size: once

cdr3_aa: CASSWQSGEAQYF
cdr3_nt: TGTGCCAGCAGCTGGCAGTCCGGAGAGGCCCAGTACTTC
v_call: TRBV27
d_call: .
j_call: TRBJ2-5
clone_size: .

cdr3_aa: CASSQQRHQTQYF
cdr3_nt: TGCGCCAGCAGCCAACAACGCCACCAGACCCAGTACTTC
v_call: TRBV4-1
d_call: .
j_call: TRBJ2-5
clone_size: .

cdr3_aa: CASSPRQGRGYTF
cdr3_nt: TGTGCCAGCAGCCCCAGACAGGGACGGGGCTACACCTTC
v_call: TRBV9
d_call: TRBD1
j_call: TRBJ1-2
clone_size: once

cdr3_aa: CAITPGAYNEQFF
cdr3_nt: TGTGCCATCACCCCGGGAGCCTACAATGAGCAGTTCTTC
v_call: TRBV10-3
d_call: .
j_call: TRBJ2-1
clone_size: .

cdr3_aa: CASIGPEGALQNNEQFF
cdr3_nt: TGTGCCAGTATTGGCCCCGAGGGGGCTCTGCAAAATAATGAGCAGTTCTTC
v_call: TRBV19
d_call: TRBD1
j_call: TRBJ2-1
clone_size: .

cdr3_aa: CASSETGIPGETQYF
cdr3_nt: TGTGCCAGCAGTGAAACAGGGATTCCCGGGGAGACCCAGTACTTC
v_call: TRBV27
d_call: .
j_call: TRBJ2-5
clone_size: .

cdr3_aa: CASSFGLAGYNEQFF
cdr3_nt: TGCGCCAGCAGCTTCGGACTAGCGGGATACAATGAGCAGTTCTTC
v_call: TRBV5-1
d_call: TRBD2
j_call: TRBJ2-1
clone_size: .

cdr3_aa: CASSLSGSSYNEQFF
cdr3_nt: TGTGCCAGCAGCCTGAGCGGGAGCTCCTACAATGAGCAGTTCTTC
v_call: TRBV27
d_call: TRBD2
j_call: TRBJ2-1
clone_size: .

cdr3_aa: CASSVDSSNQPQHF
cdr3_nt: TGTGCCAGCTCGGTAGACTCTAGCAATCAGCCCCAGCATTTT
v_call: TRBV2
d_call: .
j_call: TRBJ1-5
clone_size: .

cdr3_aa: CASSGQGYTEAFF
cdr3_nt: TGTGCCAGCAGTGGACAGGGGTACACTGAAGCTTTCTTT
v_call: TRBV25-1
d_call: TRBD1
j_call: TRBJ1-1
clone_size: .

cdr3_aa: CASSQVGTGEAFF
cdr3_nt: TGCGCCAGCAGCCAAGTAGGAACTGGCGAAGCTTTCTTT
v_call: TRBV4-1
d_call: .
j_call: TRBJ1-1
clone_size: .

cdr3_aa: CASSFSGTGYSTDTQYF
cdr3_nt: TGTGCCAGCAGTTTCTCGGGGACAGGATATAGCACAGATACGCAGTATTTT
v_call: TRBV27
d_call: TRBD1
j_call: TRBJ2-3
clone_size: once

cdr3_aa: CASGGTENQPQHF
cdr3_nt: TGCGCCAGCGGGGGGACAGAGAATCAGCCCCAGCATTTT
v_call: TRBV10-2
d_call: TRBD1
j_call: TRBJ1-5
clone_size: .

cdr3_aa: CASSPTGNEQYF
cdr3_nt: TGTGCCAGCAGTCCGACAGGGAACGAGCAGTACTTC
v_call: TRBV6-5
d_call: TRBD1
j_call: TRBJ2-7
clone_size: once

cdr3_aa: CASSLNWGNTEAFF
cdr3_nt: TGTGCCAGCAGCTTGAATTGGGGGAACACTGAAGCTTTCTTT
v_call: TRBV7-9
d_call: .
j_call: TRBJ1-1
clone_size: .

cdr3_aa: CATSPQDGGAKEKLFF
cdr3_nt: TGTGCCACCAGCCCACAGGACGGGGGGGCCAAGGAAAAACTGTTTTTT
v_call: TRBV15
d_call: .
j_call: TRBJ1-4
clone_size: .

cdr3_aa: CASSRDRGGDLDTGELFF
cdr3_nt: TGTGCCAGCAGCAGGGACAGGGGAGGAGACTTAGATACCGGGGAGCTGTTTTTT
v_call: TRBV27
d_call: TRBD1
j_call: TRBJ2-2
clone_size: .

cdr3_aa: CASSSGTGVDEQYF
cdr3_nt: TGTGCCAGCAGTTCCGGGACAGGGGTGGACGAGCAGTACTTC
v_call: TRBV6-5
d_call: TRBD1
j_call: TRBJ2-7
clone_size: .

cdr3_aa: CASSEAPHSTDTQYF
cdr3_nt: TGTGCCAGCAGTGAAGCGCCCCATAGCACAGATACGCAGTATTTT
v_call: TRBV6-1
d_call: .
j_call: TRBJ2-3
clone_size: .

cdr3_aa: CARSLDSRPTPYEQYF
cdr3_nt: TGTGCCAGAAGCTTGGATTCTAGGCCCACCCCTTACGAGCAGTACTTC
v_call: TRBV5-3
d_call: .
j_call: TRBJ2-7
clone_size: .

cdr3_aa: CASSSSWDSYYEQYF
cdr3_nt: TGTGCCAGCAGCTCGAGTTGGGACAGTTACTACGAGCAGTACTTC
v_call: TRBV7-2
d_call: TRBD1
j_call: TRBJ2-7
clone_size: .

cdr3_aa: CASSQDTGAYEQYF
cdr3_nt: TGCGCCAGCAGCCAAGACACGGGGGCTTACGAGCAGTACTTC
v_call: TRBV4-3
d_call: .
j_call: TRBJ2-7
clone_size: .

cdr3_aa: CASSVGGFNEKLFF
cdr3_nt: TGTGCCAGCAGCGTAGGCGGGTTTAATGAAAAACTGTTTTTT
v_call: TRBV9
d_call: .
j_call: TRBJ1-4
clone_size: .

cdr3_aa: CASSSNRAGYQGEQYF
cdr3_nt: TGTGCCAGCAGCTCCAATCGAGCGGGATATCAGGGGGAGCAGTACTTC
v_call: TRBV7-8
d_call: .
j_call: TRBJ2-7
clone_size: few

cdr3_aa: CASSGRVGTYEQYF
cdr3_nt: TGTGCCAGCAGCGGACGGGTGGGGACCTACGAGCAGTACTTC
v_call: TRBV21-1
d_call: .
j_call: TRBJ2-7
clone_size: .

cdr3_aa: CASSPRETGYGYTF
cdr3_nt: TGTGCCAGCAGCCCGAGGGAGACAGGCTATGGCTACACCTTC
v_call: TRBV14
d_call: .
j_call: TRBJ1-2
clone_size: .

cdr3_aa: CASKGGRAANTEAFF
cdr3_nt: TGTGCCAGCAAAGGGGGCAGGGCGGCGAACACTGAAGCTTTCTTT
v_call: TRBV6-1
d_call: TRBD1
j_call: TRBJ1-1
clone_size: .

cdr3_aa: CASSVDPAGVTDTQYF
cdr3_nt: TGTGCCAGCAGCGTCGATCCTGCAGGGGTCACAGATACGCAGTATTTT
v_call: TRBV9
d_call: .
j_call: TRBJ2-3
clone_size: .

cdr3_aa: CASRTRTRGVGAGYNEQFF
cdr3_nt: TGTGCCAGCAGAACCCGGACAAGGGGCGTTGGGGCGGGCTACAATGAGCAGTTCTTC
v_call: TRBV28
d_call: .
j_call: TRBJ2-1
clone_size: once

cdr3_aa: CASRTTGYEQYF
cdr3_nt: TGTGCCAGCAGGACGACAGGGTACGAGCAGTACTTC
v_call: TRBV2
d_call: TRBD1
j_call: TRBJ2-7
clone_size: .

cdr3_aa: CASSRTDGLIGNTIYF
cdr3_nt: TGTGCCAGCAGTCGCACCGACGGCCTAATAGGAAACACCATATATTTT
v_call: TRBV28
d_call: .
j_call: TRBJ1-3
clone_size: .

cdr3_aa: CASRRSGEDTGNTIYF
cdr3_nt: TGTGCCAGCAGAAGGTCAGGGGAGGATACTGGAAACACCATATATTTT
v_call: TRBV27
d_call: .
j_call: TRBJ1-3
clone_size: .

cdr3_aa: CASSLGLAGPSYEQYF
cdr3_nt: TGTGCCAGCAGCCTGGGACTAGCGGGACCATCCTACGAGCAGTACTTC
v_call: TRBV11-2
d_call: TRBD2
j_call: TRBJ2-7
clone_size: .

cdr3_aa: CASSQGPGQETQYF
cdr3_nt: TGCGCCAGCAGCCAAGGACCAGGGCAAGAGACCCAGTACTTC
v_call: TRBV4-1
d_call: .
j_call: TRBJ2-5
clone_size: .

cdr3_aa: CASSVASGQVAGVPNVLTF
cdr3_nt: TGTGCCAGCAGCGTAGCTTCGGGGCAGGTCGCGGGGGTACCCAACGTCCTGACTTTC
v_call: TRBV9
d_call: TRBD2
j_call: TRBJ2-6
clone_size: .

cdr3_aa: CASSFSIHEQYF
cdr3_nt: TGTGCCAGCAGTTTCTCAATCCACGAGCAGTACTTC
v_call: TRBV27
d_call: .
j_call: TRBJ2-7
clone_size: .

cdr3_aa: CASSIGAASYNEQFF
cdr3_nt: TGTGCCAGTAGTATAGGAGCGGCCTCCTACAATGAGCAGTTCTTC
v_call: TRBV19
d_call: .
j_call: TRBJ2-1
clone_size: .

cdr3_aa: CAISESGDRGDTQYF
cdr3_nt: TGTGCCATCAGTGAGTCCGGGGACCGCGGAGATACGCAGTATTTT
v_call: TRBV10-3
d_call: .
j_call: TRBJ2-3
clone_size: .

cdr3_aa: CATSRAANYGYTF
cdr3_nt: TGTGCCACCAGCAGAGCAGCTAACTATGGCTACACCTTC
v_call: TRBV15
d_call: .
j_call: TRBJ1-2
clone_size: once

cdr3_aa: CASRDSVYEQYF
cdr3_nt: TGTGCCAGCAGGGACAGTGTCTACGAGCAGTACTTC
v_call: TRBV4-2
d_call: .
j_call: TRBJ2-7
clone_size: .

cdr3_aa: CASTPTGTPGYTF
cdr3_nt: TGTGCCAGCACCCCTACAGGGACCCCTGGCTACACCTTC
v_call: TRBV9
d_call: .
j_call: TRBJ1-2
clone_size: .

cdr3_aa: CASSDRERSYNEQFF
cdr3_nt: TGTGCCAGCAGTGACCGGGAGAGGTCCTACAATGAGCAGTTCTTC
v_call: TRBV6-4
d_call: .
j_call: TRBJ2-1
clone_size: .

cdr3_aa: CASSLGGSRIEQYF
cdr3_nt: TGTGCCAGCAGCTTAGGCGGGAGCCGTATCGAGCAGTACTTC
v_call: TRBV11-2
d_call: TRBD2
j_call: TRBJ2-7
clone_size: few